Each of the 2 T cell receptor beta chains below was sequenced from the same sample in a study of Graves' ophthalmopathy and Graves' hyperthyroidism. Amplified material comprised TCR beta CDR3 regions derived from RNA transcripts. Following a first-round RT-PCR that used HTBI primers, a second-round multiplex PCR was carried out. MiXCR was run by TCRdb on the multiplex PCR reads, yielding one entry per CDR3 protein. In the table there are under 250,000 distinct CDR3 sequences, 20% to 25% of which are singletons. Sequencing used peripheral blood. The receptors derive from a woman between 45 and 65 years old with Graves' ophthalmopathy.

The rearrangement links TRBV12-3 or TRBV12-4 to TRBJ2-5; possible D gene TRBD1, 5 bases. This CDR3 has 14 amino acids. V was cut by 2 bases and J by 2 bases, with 9 bases left in between. CDR3 DNA: TGTGCCAGCAGTTTAAGCAAGGGGCAAGAGACCCAGTACTTC. It encodes CASSLSKGQETQYF.

Many counts were recorded for this clonotype. The chain links TRBV19 to TRBJ2-7; TRBD1 might be the D (5 bases). This CDR3 region has 16 residues. The V end lost 1 base, the J end lost 1 base, and 14 bases lay between the germline ends. Germline CDR1 and CDR2: LNHDA and SQIVND (reference sequence). CDR3 in DNA: TGTGCCAGTAGTATAGGGGGCAGGCCCTCATCCTACGAGCAGTACTTC. This codes for CASSIGGRPSSYEQYF.